The clone carrying this TCR beta chain was counted a few times. What it recognizes is unknown. Assay used: immunoSEQ multiplex PCR; TCRdb lists only in-frame clones, some missing. Altogether 90,000 to 130,000 clones are present, approximately 86% being singletons, with the ten largest covering less than 3.5%. The data belong to a study of T cell responses to AZD1222 COVID-19 vaccine. As for the study in general: Pooling covered second doses at about 4 or about 12 weeks.

Study results and caveats: A rise in Spike-specific TCR breadth and depth followed two AZD1222 doses. White British ancestry dominated among donors, who included more females, and clonal diversity was possibly underestimated. Regions 160-218 and 743-854 dominated among vaccine-associated CD4 TCRs spanning spike.

CDR1 and CDR2 (germline): GTSNPN, SVGIG (reference sequence). V lost 4 bases to trimming and J lost 7 bases, with 20 bases between them. CDR3 size: 14 residues. The sequence came from an adult in good health. This sequence joins TRBV30 and TRBJ2-7, with a possible D match to TRBD1 (7 bases). This specimen was peripheral blood, taken on day 0 of AZD1222 vaccination. CDR3 sequence reads: CAWMGGQHTGEQYF. CDR3 sequence (DNA): TGTGCCTGGATGGGGGGACAGCACACAGGGGAGCAGTACTTC.